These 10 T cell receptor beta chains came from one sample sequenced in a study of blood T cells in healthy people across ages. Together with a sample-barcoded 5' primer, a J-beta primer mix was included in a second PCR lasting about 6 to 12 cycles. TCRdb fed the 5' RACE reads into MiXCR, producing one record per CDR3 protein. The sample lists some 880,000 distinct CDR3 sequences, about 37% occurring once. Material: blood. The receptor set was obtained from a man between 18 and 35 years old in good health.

In DNA, the CDR3 is TGCGCCAGCAGCCCGGATGGACAGGGGGACACTGAAGCTTTCTTT. Translated: CASSPDGQGDTEAFF. The V gene is TRBV5-1, the J gene TRBJ1-1; 10 bases are shared with TRBD1. CDR1 SGHRS and CDR2 YFSETQ come from the germline V gene. Unmatched junction bases numbered 6, after V lost 4 bases and J lost 3 bases. This CDR3 spans 15 amino acids.

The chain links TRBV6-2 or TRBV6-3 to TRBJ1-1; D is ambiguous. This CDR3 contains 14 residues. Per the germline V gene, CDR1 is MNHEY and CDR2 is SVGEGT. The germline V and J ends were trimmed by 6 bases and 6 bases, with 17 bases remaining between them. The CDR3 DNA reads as TGTGCCAGCAGCCTGACCACGGGCATCTCTGAAGCTTTCTTT. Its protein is CASSLTTGISEAFF.

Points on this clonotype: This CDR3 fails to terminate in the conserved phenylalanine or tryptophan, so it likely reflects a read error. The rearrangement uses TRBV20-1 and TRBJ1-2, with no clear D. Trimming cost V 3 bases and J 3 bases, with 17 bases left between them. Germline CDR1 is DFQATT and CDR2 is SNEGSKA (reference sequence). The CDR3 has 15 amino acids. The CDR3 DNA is TGCAGTGCTAGTGGATTGGGGTCTGGGGACTATGGCTACACCTTA. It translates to CSASGLGSGDYGYTL.

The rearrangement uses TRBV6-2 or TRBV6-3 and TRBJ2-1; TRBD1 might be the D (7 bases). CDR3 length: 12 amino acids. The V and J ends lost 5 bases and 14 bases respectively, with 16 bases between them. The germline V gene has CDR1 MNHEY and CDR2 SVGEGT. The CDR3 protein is CASSQDRRGEFF. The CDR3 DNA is TGTGCCAGCAGTCAGGACAGGCGGGGAGAGTTCTTC.

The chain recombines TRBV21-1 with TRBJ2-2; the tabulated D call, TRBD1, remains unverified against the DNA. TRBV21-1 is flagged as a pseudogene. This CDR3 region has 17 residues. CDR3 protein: CASSPWSRDRDTGELFF. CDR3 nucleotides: TGTGCCAGCAGCCCTTGGTCCCGGGACAGGGATACCGGGGAGCTGTTTTTT.

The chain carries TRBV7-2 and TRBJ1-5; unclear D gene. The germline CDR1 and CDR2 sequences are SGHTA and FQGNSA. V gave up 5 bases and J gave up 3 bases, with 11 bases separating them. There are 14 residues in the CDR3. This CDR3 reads CASSPTENNQPQHF. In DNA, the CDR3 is TGTGCCAGCAGCCCAACAGAAAACAATCAGCCCCAGCATTTT.

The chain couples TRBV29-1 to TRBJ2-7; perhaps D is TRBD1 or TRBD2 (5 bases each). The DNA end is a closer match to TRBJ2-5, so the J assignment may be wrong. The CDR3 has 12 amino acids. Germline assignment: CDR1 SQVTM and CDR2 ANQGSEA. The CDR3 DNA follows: TGCAGCGTTGGAGGGGTTCTGGAGACCCAGTACTTC. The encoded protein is CSVGGVLETQYF.

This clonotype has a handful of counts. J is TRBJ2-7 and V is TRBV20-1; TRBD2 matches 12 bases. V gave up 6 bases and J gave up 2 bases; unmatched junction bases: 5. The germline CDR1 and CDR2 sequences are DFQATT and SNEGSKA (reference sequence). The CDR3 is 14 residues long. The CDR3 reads CSALRTSGAYEQYF. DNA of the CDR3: TGCAGTGCCTTAAGGACTAGCGGGGCCTACGAGCAGTACTTC.

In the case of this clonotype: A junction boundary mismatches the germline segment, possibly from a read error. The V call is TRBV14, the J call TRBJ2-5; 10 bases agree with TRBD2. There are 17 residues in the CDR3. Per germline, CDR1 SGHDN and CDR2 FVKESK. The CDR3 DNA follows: TGTGCCAGCAGCACAGGACATAGCGGGGGGCTCCAAGAGACCCCGTACTTC. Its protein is CASSTGHSGGLQETPYF.

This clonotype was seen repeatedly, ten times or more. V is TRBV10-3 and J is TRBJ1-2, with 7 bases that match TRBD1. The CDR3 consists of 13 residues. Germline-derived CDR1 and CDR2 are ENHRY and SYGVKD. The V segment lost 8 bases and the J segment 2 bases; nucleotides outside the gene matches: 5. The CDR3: CAIARDSNYGYTF. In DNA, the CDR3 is TGTGCCATCGCCCGGGACAGCAACTATGGCTACACCTTC.